This T cell receptor beta chain originates from a study of identical twins. CDR3 length: 15 residues. V lost 0 bases to trimming and J lost 0 bases, with 8 bases between them. In germline, CDR1 is SGHRS, CDR2 YFSETQ. One entry per CDR3 protein, called by TCRdb with MiXCR from the 5' RACE reads. The sample records approximately 260,000 distinct CDR3 sequences, about 14% being singletons. Many counts were recorded for this clonotype. This TCR came from a woman aged 18-29 years in good health. The sequencing input was memory (CD45RO+) T cells sorted from blood. The V gene is TRBV5-1, the J gene TRBJ2-3; no clear D gene. CDR3 DNA sequence: TGCGCCAGCAGCTTGGACCATCTCAGCACAGATACGCAGTATTTT. Amino acids: CASSLDHLSTDTQYF.